This T cell receptor (beta chain) was obtained from a study of CD8+ T cells in alopecia areata. V was clipped by 6 bases and J by 0 bases, with 5 bases between them. CDR3 size: 12 residues. Looked up from germline, CDR1 is LNHDA and CDR2 is SQIVND (reference sequence). Isolated RNA was reverse transcribed into cDNA used as the sequencing template. Profiled with immunoSEQ multiplex PCR; TCRdb holds only in-frame clones, not every one. The sample lists 95,000 to 100,000 clones; about 58% were seen once. Sample treatment: oral pan-JAK inhibitor, 5-10 mg twice daily. The sequence was obtained from a human donor with alopecia areata. This specimen consisted of CD8+ T cells sorted from blood, obtained at week 4, from a patient treated with tofacitinib. The chain combines TRBV19 with TRBJ2-5; D is undetermined. The CDR3: CASSTYQETQYF. CDR3 in DNA: TGTGCCAGTAGCACGTACCAAGAGACCCAGTACTTC.